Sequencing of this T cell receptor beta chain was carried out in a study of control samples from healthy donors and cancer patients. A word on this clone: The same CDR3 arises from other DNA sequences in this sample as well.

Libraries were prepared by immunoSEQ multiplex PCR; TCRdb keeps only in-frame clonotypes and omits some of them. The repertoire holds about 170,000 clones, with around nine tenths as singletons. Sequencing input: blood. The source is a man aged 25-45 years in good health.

CDR3 sequence: CASSLGQGAGGYTF. In DNA, the CDR3 is TGTGCCAGCAGCTTAGGGCAGGGGGCGGGTGGCTACACCTTC. V gene TRBV7-2 combines with J gene TRBJ1-2; 8 nucleotides agree with TRBD1. V gave up 1 base and J gave up 7 bases; unmatched junction bases: 5. The germline gives CDR1 SGHTA, CDR2 FQGNSA. The CDR3 has 14 amino acids. The whole variable domain, remainder taken from reference TRBV7-2 and TRBJ1-2, is GAGVSQSPSNKVTEKGKDVELRCDPISGHTALYWYRQSLGQGLEFLIYFQGNSAPDKSGLPSDRFSAERTGGSVSTLTIQRTQQEDSAVYLCASSLGQGAGGYTFGSGTRLTVV.